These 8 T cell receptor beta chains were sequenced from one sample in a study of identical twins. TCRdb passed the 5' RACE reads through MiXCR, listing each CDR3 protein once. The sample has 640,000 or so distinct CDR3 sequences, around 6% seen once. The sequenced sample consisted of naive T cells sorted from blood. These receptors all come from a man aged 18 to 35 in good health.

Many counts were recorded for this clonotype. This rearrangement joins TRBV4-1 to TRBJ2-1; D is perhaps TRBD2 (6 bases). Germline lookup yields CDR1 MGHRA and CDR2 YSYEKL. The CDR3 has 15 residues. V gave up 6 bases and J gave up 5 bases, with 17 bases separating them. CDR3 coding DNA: TGCGCCAGCAGTCGTCTTAGCGGAGGGGACAATGAGCAGTTCTTC. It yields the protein CASSRLSGGDNEQFF.

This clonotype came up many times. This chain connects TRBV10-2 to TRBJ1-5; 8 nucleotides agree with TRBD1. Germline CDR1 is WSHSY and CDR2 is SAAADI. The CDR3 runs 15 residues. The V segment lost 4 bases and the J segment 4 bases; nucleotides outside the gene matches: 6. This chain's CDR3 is CASSAGQGPNQPQHF. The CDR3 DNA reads TGCGCCAGCAGTGCCGGACAGGGCCCAAATCAGCCCCAGCATTTT.

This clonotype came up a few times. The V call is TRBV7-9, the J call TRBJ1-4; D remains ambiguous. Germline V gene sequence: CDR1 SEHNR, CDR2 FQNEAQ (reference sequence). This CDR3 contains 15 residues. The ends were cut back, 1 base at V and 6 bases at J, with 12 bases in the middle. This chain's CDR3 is CASSLEGSKYEKLFF. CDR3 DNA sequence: TGTGCCAGCAGCTTAGAGGGCAGCAAGTATGAAAAACTGTTTTTT.

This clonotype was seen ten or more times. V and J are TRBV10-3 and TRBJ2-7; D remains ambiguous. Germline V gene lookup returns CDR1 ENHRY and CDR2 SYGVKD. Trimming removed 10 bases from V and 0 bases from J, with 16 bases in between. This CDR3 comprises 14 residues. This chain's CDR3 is CATEDFTYSYEQYF. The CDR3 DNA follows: TGTGCCACCGAAGATTTTACCTACTCCTACGAGCAGTACTTC.

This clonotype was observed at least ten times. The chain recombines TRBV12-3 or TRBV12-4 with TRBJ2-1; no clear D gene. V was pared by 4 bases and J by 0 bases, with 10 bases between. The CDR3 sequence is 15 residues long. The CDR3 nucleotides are TGTGCCAGCAGTTGGCGAATCCCCTCCTACAATGAGCAGTTCTTC. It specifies CASSWRIPSYNEQFF.

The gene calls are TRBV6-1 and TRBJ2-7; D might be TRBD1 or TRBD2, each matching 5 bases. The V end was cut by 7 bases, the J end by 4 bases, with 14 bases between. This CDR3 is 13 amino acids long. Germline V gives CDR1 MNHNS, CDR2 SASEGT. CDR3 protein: CASTPGASYEQYF. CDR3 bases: TGTGCCAGCACCCCCGGGGCAAGTTACGAGCAGTACTTC.

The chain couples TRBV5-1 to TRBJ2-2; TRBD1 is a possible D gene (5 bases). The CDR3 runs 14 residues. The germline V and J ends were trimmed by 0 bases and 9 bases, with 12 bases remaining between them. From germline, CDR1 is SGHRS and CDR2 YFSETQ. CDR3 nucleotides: TGCGCCAGCAGCTTGGAGGGGCCCGGCAGGGAGCTGTTTTTT. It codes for CASSLEGPGRELFF.

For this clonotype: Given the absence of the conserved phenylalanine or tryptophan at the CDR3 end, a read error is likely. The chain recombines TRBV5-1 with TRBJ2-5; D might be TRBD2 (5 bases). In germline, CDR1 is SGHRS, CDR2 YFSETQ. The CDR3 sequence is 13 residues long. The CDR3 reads CVSSLEGQETQYL. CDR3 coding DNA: TGCGTCAGCAGCTTAGAGGGCCAAGAGACCCAGTACCTC.